The rows below give T cell receptor beta chains drawn from one sample of a study of blood T cell repertoires in COVID-19. Sequencing used immunoSEQ multiplex PCR; TCRdb keeps in-frame clones, though not all of them. In the table there are about 180,000 clones, around 87% of which are singletons. Sequencing was carried out using peripheral blood. The source is a woman in her sixties or seventies with COVID-19, enrolled during active disease. The CDR3 runs from the conserved cysteine through the conserved F or W. The D gene is left open where the match is weak.

>TRBJ1-2|TRBV7-2|NA
CASSLGGVNYGYTF
>TRBJ2-7|TRBV27|TRBD1
CASSPDRGPSSFPYEQYF
>TRBJ2-3|TRBV2|NA
CASSAWRDSTDTQYF
>TRBJ1-2|TRBV28|TRBD1
CASSLPTGTGASGYTF
>TRBJ2-7|TRBV12-3/TRBV12-4|NA
CASSLDTYEQYF
>TRBJ2-7|TRBV28|TRBD2
CASSPLGASGVSYEQYF
>TRBJ2-7|TRBV2|NA
CASSPSRGSEQYF
>TRBJ2-5|TRBV28|NA
CASSQTFGEREDPETQYF
>TRBJ1-2|TRBV5-1|NA
CASSLGGPGNGYTF
>TRBJ2-2|TRBV30|TRBD1
CASTIGTGAGELFF
>TRBJ1-6|TRBV5-1|NA
CASSSRGGNSPLHF
>TRBJ2-1|TRBV24-1|TRBD2
CATSDYYLTSGSRNEQFF
>TRBJ2-7|TRBV9|TRBD2
CASSVVSGGGYEQYF
>TRBJ2-3|TRBV4-2|NA
CASSQVFSGYTDTQYF
>TRBJ2-6|TRBV27|NA
CASSLYRSGANVLTF
>TRBJ1-5|TRBV19|NA
CASSIDDIGNQPQHF